A selection of T cell receptor beta chains follows, all from one sample in a study of OX40 agonist ivuxolimab in advanced cancers. Sequenced by immunoSEQ multiplex PCR; TCRdb stores in-frame clones only, minus some. The table has tens of thousands of clones, roughly 87% seen once; the top ten hold less than 0.35%. The specimen comprised CD4+ or CD8+ T cells sorted from blood, sampled in a trial of the OX40 agonist ivuxolimab. The receptors originated from an adult with an advanced solid tumor such as melanoma, head and neck, liver or kidney cancer. Each CDR3 is given with its conserved first and last residue. Each record gives: CDR3 protein, CDR3 DNA, V gene, clone size, D gene, J gene. A D gene is named only where the DNA matches it firmly. Only some rows state a clone size, as once, few, many or a class for expanded clones.

CASRDTGNYGYTF	TGTGCCAGCAGAGACACGGGGAACTATGGCTACACCTTC	TRBV9	-	-	TRBJ1-2
CASSESGSQNNEQFF	TGCGCCAGCAGTGAGTCGGGCAGCCAAAACAATGAGCAGTTCTTC	TRBV10-2	-	-	TRBJ2-1
CATERSTGGEAYGYTF	TGTGCCACCGAGAGATCGACAGGGGGCGAGGCCTATGGCTACACCTTC	TRBV19	-	TRBD1	TRBJ1-2
CASSRTSGAQDTQYF	TGCGCCAGCAGCCGGACTAGCGGGGCGCAGGATACGCAGTATTTT	TRBV5-1	-	TRBD2	TRBJ2-3
CASSLGQGLSGNTIYF	TGTGCCAGCAGCCTAGGACAGGGACTCTCTGGAAACACCATATATTTT	TRBV7-9	-	TRBD1	TRBJ1-3
CASSFFLIESKDSNQPQHF	TGTGCCAGCAGTTTTTTTCTTATTGAAAGTAAAGATAGCAATCAGCCCCAGCATTTT	TRBV11-2	-	-	TRBJ1-5
CASSQGSATEAFF	TGTGCCAGCTCACAAGGGTCGGCCACTGAAGCTTTCTTT	TRBV18	-	-	TRBJ1-1
CASSLFQGNGNQPQHF	TGTGCCAGCAGCTTATTCCAGGGAAACGGCAATCAGCCCCAGCATTTT	TRBV5-8	-	-	TRBJ1-5
CASRTDHNQPQHF	TGTGCCAGCAGGACAGACCATAATCAGCCCCAGCATTTT	TRBV6-6	-	-	TRBJ1-5
CASGPTGKGNTIYF	TGTGCCAGCGGGCCGACAGGGAAAGGAAACACCATATATTTT	TRBV6-6	-	TRBD1	TRBJ1-3
CSARGGYTF	TGCAGTGCTAGAGGTGGCTACACCTTC	TRBV20-1	-	-	TRBJ1-2
CASSPGFSWANVLTF	TGTGCCAGCAGCCCCGGTTTTTCGTGGGCCAACGTCCTGACTTTC	TRBV5-6	-	-	TRBJ2-6
CAISLTGVSNQPQHF	TGTGCCATCAGCCTCACAGGGGTAAGCAATCAGCCCCAGCATTTT	TRBV10-3	-	TRBD1	TRBJ1-5
CASSRDSQETQYF	TGTGCCAGCAGCCGGGACAGTCAAGAGACCCAGTACTTC	TRBV11-3	-	TRBD1	TRBJ2-5
CASRESTDPVYGYTF	TGTGCCAGCAGAGAATCTACAGATCCCGTCTATGGCTACACCTTC	TRBV2	-	-	TRBJ1-2
CAIRGAGNSYEQYF	TGTGCCATCCGGGGGGCGGGAAACTCCTACGAGCAGTACTTC	TRBV6-6	-	-	TRBJ2-7
CASSALLAGNNEQFF	TGTGCCAGCAGTGCCCTACTAGCGGGGAACAATGAGCAGTTCTTC	TRBV6-1	-	TRBD2	TRBJ2-1
CASSSAGGRGTQYF	TGCGCCAGCAGCTCCGCAGGCGGCAGGGGGACCCAGTACTTC	TRBV5-1	-	-	TRBJ2-5
CASSYGTGASNQPQHF	TGTGCCAGCAGTTACGGGACAGGTGCAAGCAATCAGCCCCAGCATTTT	TRBV6-6	-	TRBD1	TRBJ1-5
CASSLDRTGGYTF	TGTGCCAGCAGCTTGGACAGGACCGGGGGCTACACCTTC	TRBV7-8	once	TRBD1	TRBJ1-2
CAWSGRIGQANQPQHF	TGTGCCTGGAGTGGAAGGATTGGACAGGCCAATCAGCCCCAGCATTTT	TRBV30	few	TRBD1	TRBJ1-5
CASSERASTGDGRETQYF	TGTGCCAGCAGTGAACGGGCCTCTACAGGGGATGGAAGAGAGACCCAGTACTTC	TRBV6-1	-	TRBD1	TRBJ2-5
CASSPEWDLNTEAFF	TGTGCCAGCTCACCAGAATGGGACTTGAACACTGAAGCTTTCTTT	TRBV18	-	-	TRBJ1-1
CASSHGQGNQPQHF	TGTGCCAGTAGTCACGGACAGGGCAATCAGCCCCAGCATTTT	TRBV19	-	TRBD1	TRBJ1-5
CASSYSPQGGNQPQHF	TGTGCCAGCAGTTATTCACCTCAGGGTGGAAATCAGCCCCAGCATTTT	TRBV6-5	few	-	TRBJ1-5
CASSLGQNYNSPLHF	TGTGCCAGCAGTTTGGGTCAGAACTATAATTCACCCCTCCACTTT	TRBV28	once	-	TRBJ1-6
CASSQEGGELNTEAFF	TGCGCCAGCAGCCAAGAGGGCGGGGAATTGAACACTGAAGCTTTCTTT	TRBV4-1	-	-	TRBJ1-1
CASSLDLGVGSRNEQFF	TGCGCCAGCAGCCTGGACCTCGGGGTGGGGTCTCGCAATGAGCAGTTCTTC	TRBV5-1	-	-	TRBJ2-1
CASSLAGQSNTGELFF	TGCGCCAGCAGCTTAGCGGGACAGTCGAACACCGGGGAGCTGTTTTTT	TRBV5-1	-	-	TRBJ2-2
CASRGILGDQPQHF	TGTGCCAGCAGGGGGATTTTAGGCGATCAGCCCCAGCATTTT	TRBV2	-	-	TRBJ1-5
CASSLFRPGQNQPQHF	TGTGCCAGCAGTTTATTCCGTCCAGGGCAAAATCAGCCCCAGCATTTT	TRBV28	-	-	TRBJ1-5
CASTRSWLAKNIQYF	TGCGCCAGCACCCGAAGTTGGCTAGCCAAAAACATTCAGTACTTC	TRBV10-2	-	-	TRBJ2-4
CASSPEAYREDNIQYF	TGTGCCAGCAGCCCGGAGGCTTACAGGGAGGACAACATTCAGTACTTC	TRBV13	-	-	TRBJ2-4
CASSLSNRLANYGYTF	TGTGCCAGCAGTTTATCGAACAGGTTAGCTAACTATGGCTACACCTTC	TRBV27	-	-	TRBJ1-2
CASSLADMLDTEAFF	TGCGCCAGCAGCTTGGCAGATATGCTTGACACTGAAGCTTTCTTT	TRBV5-1	-	-	TRBJ1-1
CASSVRGDQHF	TGTGCCAGCAGTGTTAGGGGGGATCAGCATTTT	TRBV2	-	-	TRBJ1-5
CASSSQSGLKTEAFF	TGTGCCAGCAGTTCCCAATCTGGTCTGAAGACTGAAGCTTTCTTT	TRBV6-6	-	-	TRBJ1-1
CATSGRGPTGELFF	TGTGCCACCTCCGGCAGGGGACCCACCGGGGAGCTGTTTTTT	TRBV6-5	-	-	TRBJ2-2
CASSLDKRTLALLYEQYF	TGTGCCAGCAGCTTAGATAAGAGGACCCTAGCGCTTCTCTACGAGCAGTACTTC	TRBV11-2	-	-	TRBJ2-7
CASSSFLDSPKLNTEAFF	TGTGCCAGCAGTTCCTTCCTGGACAGTCCTAAACTGAACACTGAAGCTTTCTTT	TRBV28	-	-	TRBJ1-1
CASSSPVTQYF	TGTGCCAGCAGTTCCCCAGTTACGCAGTATTTT	TRBV27	-	-	TRBJ2-3
CAISREGRRGLTGELFF	TGTGCCATCAGCCGAGAGGGGCGGAGGGGCCTCACCGGGGAGCTGTTTTTT	TRBV10-3	-	-	TRBJ2-2